A single sample gave rise to the 25 T cell receptor beta chains below, sequenced in a study of cytomegalovirus exposure and HLA in healthy donors. The PCR ran on 60 Vbeta and 13 Jbeta primers. Profiled with immunoSEQ multiplex PCR; TCRdb holds only in-frame clones, not every one. The repertoire consists of some 120,000 clones, with 79% occurring once and the leading ten covering 3.5% to 4.5%. Specimen: PBMCs. All receptors derive from a man under 40 in good health and CMV-seropositive.

The rearrangement links TRBV7-2 to TRBJ2-5; 7 bases match TRBD2. Germline V gene sequence: CDR1 SGHTA, CDR2 FQGNSA. CDR3 size: 15 residues. With 0 bases clipped from V and 5 bases from J, the junction kept 6 bases outside the gene matches. The CDR3 DNA is TGTGCCAGCAGCTTAGCTCGACTAGCATTGGAGACCCAGTACTTC. Translated, it gives CASSLARLALETQYF.

The chain links TRBV6-5 to TRBJ2-3; the match to TRBD2 covers 8 bases. Trimming cost V 6 bases and J 2 bases; bases outside gene matches: 7. This CDR3 has 15 amino acids. From germline, CDR1 is MNHEY and CDR2 SVGAGI. The CDR3 coding sequence is TGTGCCAGCAGGATCATAGCGGGATCCACAGATACGCAGTATTTT. It specifies CASRIIAGSTDTQYF.

This chain connects TRBV28 to TRBJ1-2; tentative D call: TRBD1 (5 bases). This CDR3 has 12 residues. The germline V gene encodes CDR1 MDHEN and CDR2 SYDVKM. With 8 bases removed from V and 5 bases from J, the gap between germline ends came to 12 bases. The CDR3 loop reads CASVGGNYGYTF. As DNA, the CDR3 is TGTGCCAGCGTCGGGGGGAATTATGGCTACACCTTC.

This clone was counted a single time. CDR3 sequence (DNA): TGTGCCAGCAGTTACTCCGAGAGCTCCTACGAGCAGTACTTC. Its translation is CASSYSESSYEQYF. The rearrangement joins TRBV6-5 to TRBJ2-7; D call uncertain. There are 14 residues in the CDR3. CDR1 and CDR2 from the germline V gene are MNHEY and SVGAGI. Trimming pared 0 bases from V and 0 bases from J, leaving 6 bases between.

This sequence joins TRBV6-4 and TRBJ1-2, with 8 bases lining up with TRBD1. In germline, CDR1 is MRHNA, CDR2 SNTAGT. The CDR3 is 15 residues long. V dropped 2 bases and J dropped 5; count of bases not matched to a gene: 7. CDR3 sequence reads: CASSDTGQGRYGYTF. CDR3 sequence (DNA): TGTGCCAGCAGTGACACCGGACAGGGAAGATATGGCTACACCTTC.

The chain combines TRBV6-6 with TRBJ1-1; possibly TRBD1 for D (5 bases). Trimming left V 6 bases short and J 8 bases short, with 13 bases between. Germline V gene lookup returns CDR1 MNHNY and CDR2 SVGAGI (reference sequence). This CDR3 has 12 residues. The CDR3 DNA reads TGTGCCAGCAGGGCAAAGCAGGGCGAAGCTTTCTTT. Amino acid sequence: CASRAKQGEAFF.

V gene TRBV7-6 combines with J gene TRBJ2-2; the D is unclear. V was cut by 5 bases and J by 0 bases, with 4 bases left in between. The CDR3 extends over 13 amino acids. CDR1 and CDR2 from the germline V gene are SGHVS and FNYEAQ. In DNA, the CDR3 is TGTGCCAGCAGCCCAGCGAACACCGGGGAGCTGTTTTTT. Translating gives CASSPANTGELFF. Based on the CDR3 plus reference TRBV7-6 and TRBJ2-2, the full variable domain is GAGVSQSPRYKVTKRGQDVALRCDPISGHVSLYWYRQALGQGPEFLTYFNYEAQQDKSGLPNDRFSAERPEGSISTLTIQRTEQRDSAMYRCASSPANTGELFFGEGSRLTVL.

This chain uses TRBV4-2 with TRBJ2-2, with 10 bases that match TRBD1. Germline V gives CDR1 LGHNA, CDR2 YNFKEQ. This CDR3 contains 17 residues. V lost 2 bases and J lost 4; bases outside the gene matches: 7. CDR3 residues: CASSQSVTGGVTGELFF. DNA of the CDR3: TGTGCCAGCAGCCAATCCGTGACAGGGGGCGTCACCGGGGAGCTGTTTTTT.

Only a few counts were recorded for this clone. The chain carries TRBV4-3 and TRBJ1-2; the D gene is possibly TRBD1 (5 bases). V shed 4 bases and J shed 8 bases, with 14 bases lying between them. The CDR3 contains 13 residues. From germline, CDR1 is LGHNA and CDR2 YSLEER. The CDR3 DNA reads TGCGCCAGCAGCCTTGGACACTTCGGGGGCTACACCTTC. It translates to CASSLGHFGGYTF.

The table lists this clone with a few counts. The chain employs TRBV29-1 and TRBJ1-1, with D possibly matching TRBD1 (5 bases). Germline V gene sequence: CDR1 SQVTM, CDR2 ANQGSEA. The V and J ends lost 4 bases and 0 bases respectively, with 15 bases between them. The length of the CDR3 is 15 residues. CDR3 nucleotides: TGCAGCGTTGGAGCCGGGTGGGGCATGAACACTGAAGCTTTCTTT. Its translation is CSVGAGWGMNTEAFF.

The gene calls are TRBV28 and TRBJ1-5; tentatively, D is TRBD1 (6 bases). CDR3 length equals 14 residues. Trimming cost V 1 base and J 6 bases, with 10 bases left between them. Germline V CDR1 and CDR2: MDHEN, SYDVKM. CDR3 loop: CASSLSAGVQPQHF. CDR3 DNA sequence: TGTGCCAGCAGTTTATCGGCAGGGGTTCAGCCCCAGCATTTT.

This chain connects TRBV30 to TRBJ2-4, with 10 bases identical to TRBD1. The CDR3 has 19 amino acids. Germline V CDR1 and CDR2: GTSNPN, SVGIG (reference sequence). J was trimmed by 0 bases and V by 0 bases; bases with no gene match: 11. In DNA form, the CDR3 reads TGTGCCTGGAGTGTAAAACGGGACAGGGGTTCACGAGCCAAAAACATTCAGTACTTC. Translating it yields CAWSVKRDRGSRAKNIQYF.

The rearrangement links TRBV5-1 to TRBJ2-7; 9 bases match TRBD2. Per germline, CDR1 SGHRS and CDR2 YFSETQ. CDR3 length: 14 amino acids. V gave up 7 bases and J gave up 0 bases; unmatched junction bases: 5. In DNA form, the CDR3 reads TGCGCCAGCCAAAGGACTAGCGTCTCCTACGAGCAGTACTTC. Its translation is CASQRTSVSYEQYF.

This clone came up a few times. The chain links TRBV6-4 to TRBJ2-1, with D maybe TRBD1 (5 bases). Germline CDR1 reads MRHNA; CDR2 reads SNTAGT. The CDR3 sequence is 15 residues long. V shed 4 bases and J shed 4 bases, with 14 bases lying between them. The CDR3 spells CASSVGIGEYNEQFF. In DNA, the CDR3 is TGTGCCAGCAGTGTTGGGATAGGGGAATACAATGAGCAGTTCTTC.

The chain combines TRBV11-2 with TRBJ1-2, with D perhaps matching TRBD1 (6 bases). The CDR3 spans 14 residues. The V and J ends lost 5 bases and 4 bases respectively, with 14 bases between them. Germline CDR1 is SGHAT and CDR2 is FQNNGV. The CDR3 DNA is TGTGCCAGCAGCATATCAGGGGCTACCTATGGCTACACCTTC. As protein: CASSISGATYGYTF.

This clone was found a few times. In DNA, the CDR3 is TGCGCCAGCAGCCAATTTCGGGAGCCAGCGGGCGAGCAGTACTTC. It encodes CASSQFREPAGEQYF. The chain employs TRBV4-3 and TRBJ2-7, with D possibly TRBD2 on 6 matching bases. CDR1 is LGHNA, CDR2 YSLEER, per germline. This CDR3 is built from 15 residues. The V end lost 2 bases, the J end lost 6 bases, and 17 bases lay between the germline ends.

The rearrangement joins TRBV7-3 to TRBJ2-1; 14 bases map to TRBD2. Per germline, CDR1 SGHTA and CDR2 FQGTGA. Trimming took 0 bases from V and 9 from J; bases not matched to a gene: 4. This CDR3 has 16 amino acids. The CDR3 here is CASSLTPTSGRAEQFF. CDR3 bases: TGTGCCAGCAGCTTAACCCCGACTAGCGGGAGGGCTGAGCAGTTCTTC. The variable domain in full, with the rest retrieved from reference TRBV7-3 and TRBJ2-1, is GAGVSQTPSNKVTEKGKYVELRCDPISGHTALYWYRQSLGQGPEFLIYFQGTGAADDSGLPNDRFFAVRPEGSVSTLKIQRTERGDSAVYLCASSLTPTSGRAEQFFGPGTRLTVL.

The CDR3 is CASSQAGTANGYTF. The CDR3, as DNA: TGCGCCAGCAGCCAGGCCGGGACAGCAAATGGCTACACCTTC. V is TRBV4-1 and J is TRBJ1-2, with 7 bases aligning to TRBD1. Trimming at V came to 3 bases and at J to 6 bases, leaving 7 bases not matched to a gene. The germline CDR1 and CDR2 sequences are MGHRA and YSYEKL. CDR3 length: 14 residues.

J is TRBJ2-1 and V is TRBV1; TRBD2 is the table's D call and was not checked against the DNA. TRBV1 is reported as a pseudogene. The CDR3 length is 13 residues. CDR3 amino acids: CTSSQASDNEQFF. The CDR3, as DNA: TGCACCAGCAGCCAAGCGAGCGACAATGAGCAGTTCTTC.

The rearrangement links TRBV5-6 to TRBJ2-7; D remains unclear. This CDR3 spans 13 amino acids. CDR1 is SGHDT, CDR2 YYEEEE, per germline. The V gene lost 4 bases and the J gene lost 0 bases, with 8 bases spanning the gap. CDR3 in amino acids: CASSATPSYEQYF. Here the CDR3 DNA reads TGTGCCAGCAGCGCCACACCCTCCTACGAGCAGTACTTC. Variable domain in full (rest from reference TRBV5-6 and TRBJ2-7): DAGVTQSPTHLIKTRGQQVTLRCSPKSGHDTVSWYQQALGQGPQFIFQYYEEEERQRGNFPDRFSGHQFPNYSSELNVNALLLGDSALYLCASSATPSYEQYFGPGTRLTVT.

The V gene is TRBV28, the J gene TRBJ1-5; a weak D match, TRBD1 (6 bases). The CDR3 sequence is 16 residues long. V lost 5 bases and J 1 base, leaving 15 bases between the germline ends. Germline V gene data show CDR1 as MDHEN and CDR2 as SYDVKM. The CDR3: CASSPNREGSNQPQHF. The DNA for the CDR3 is TGTGCCAGCAGTCCCAACAGGGAAGGGAGCAATCAGCCCCAGCATTTT.

V is TRBV5-1 and J is TRBJ1-1, with 8 bases matching TRBD1. Trimming at V came to 1 base and at J to 4 bases, leaving 6 bases not matched to a gene. The CDR3 covers 15 residues. Germline-derived CDR1 and CDR2 are SGHRS and YFSETQ. The DNA of the CDR3 is TGCGCCAGCAGCTTGACCAGGGGGCAGGGCACTGAAGCTTTCTTT. Amino acid sequence: CASSLTRGQGTEAFF.

The chain links TRBV11-2 to TRBJ2-1; 9 bases line up with TRBD2. The CDR3 is 17 residues long. Trimming removed 0 bases from V and 2 bases from J; junction bases left unmatched: 5. Germline V gene data show CDR1 as SGHAT and CDR2 as FQNNGV. CDR3 DNA: TGTGCCAGCAGCTTAGAGGGGTCTAGCGGGACCTACAATGAGCAGTTCTTC. Amino acid sequence: CASSLEGSSGTYNEQFF.

This chain joins TRBV29-1 and TRBJ2-2, with 7 bases aligning to TRBD1. The CDR3 runs to 14 residues. CDR1 SQVTM and CDR2 ANQGSEA come from the germline V gene. V trimming: 5 bases; J trimming: 4 bases; junction bases outside the gene matches: 7. The CDR3 spells CSVLQYRGTGELFF. DNA for the CDR3: TGCAGCGTTTTGCAGTACAGGGGCACCGGGGAGCTGTTTTTT.

The chain employs TRBV29-1 and TRBJ2-2, with 14 bases aligning to TRBD2. The CDR3 spans 15 residues. The J segment lost 7 bases and the V segment lost 4 bases, leaving 5 bases of the junction unmatched. Germline assignment: CDR1 SQVTM and CDR2 ANQGSEA. The CDR3 loop reads CSVVGLAGGVGELFF. The CDR3 coding sequence is TGCAGCGTTGTTGGACTAGCGGGGGGTGTCGGGGAGCTGTTTTTT.